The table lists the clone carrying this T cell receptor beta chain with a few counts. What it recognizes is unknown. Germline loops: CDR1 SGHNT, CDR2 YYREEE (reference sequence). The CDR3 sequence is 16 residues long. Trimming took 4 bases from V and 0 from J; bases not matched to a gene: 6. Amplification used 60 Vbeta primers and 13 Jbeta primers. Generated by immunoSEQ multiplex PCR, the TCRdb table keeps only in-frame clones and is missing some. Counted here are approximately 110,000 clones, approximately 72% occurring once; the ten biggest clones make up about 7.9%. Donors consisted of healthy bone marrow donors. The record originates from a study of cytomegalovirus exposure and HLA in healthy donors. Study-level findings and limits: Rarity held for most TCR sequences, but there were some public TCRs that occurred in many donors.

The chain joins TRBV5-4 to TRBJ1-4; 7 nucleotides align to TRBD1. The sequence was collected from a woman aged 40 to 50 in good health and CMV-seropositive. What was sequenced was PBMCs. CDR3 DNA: TGTGCCAGCAGCGACTTCACAGGGGCAACTAATGAAAAACTGTTTTTT. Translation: CASSDFTGATNEKLFF.